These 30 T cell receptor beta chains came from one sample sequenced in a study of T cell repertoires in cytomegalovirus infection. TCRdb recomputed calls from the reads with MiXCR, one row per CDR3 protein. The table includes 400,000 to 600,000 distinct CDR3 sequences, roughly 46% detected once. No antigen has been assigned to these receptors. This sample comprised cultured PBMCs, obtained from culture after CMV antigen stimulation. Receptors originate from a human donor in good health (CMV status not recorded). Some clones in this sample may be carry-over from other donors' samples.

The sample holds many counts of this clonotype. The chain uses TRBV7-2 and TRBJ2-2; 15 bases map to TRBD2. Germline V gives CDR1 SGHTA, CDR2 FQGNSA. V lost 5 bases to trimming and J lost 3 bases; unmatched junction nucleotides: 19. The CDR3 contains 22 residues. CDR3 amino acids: CASSLRSPGLAGGRRDTGELFF. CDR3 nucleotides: TGTGCCAGCAGCCTCCGAAGTCCGGGACTAGCGGGGGGCCGCCGCGACACCGGGGAGCTGTTTTTT. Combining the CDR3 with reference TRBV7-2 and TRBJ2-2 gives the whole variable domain GAGVSQSPSNKVTEKGKDVELRCDPISGHTALYWYRQSLGQGLEFLIYFQGNSAPDKSGLPSDRFSAERTGGSVSTLTIQRTQQEDSAVYLCASSLRSPGLAGGRRDTGELFFGEGSRLTVL.

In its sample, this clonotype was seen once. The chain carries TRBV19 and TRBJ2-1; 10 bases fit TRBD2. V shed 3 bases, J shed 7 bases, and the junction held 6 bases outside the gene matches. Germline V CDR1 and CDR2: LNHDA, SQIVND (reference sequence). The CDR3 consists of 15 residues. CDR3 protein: CASSIGAGGENEQFF. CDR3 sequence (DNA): TGTGCCAGTAGTATTGGAGCGGGAGGGGAGAATGAGCAGTTCTTC.

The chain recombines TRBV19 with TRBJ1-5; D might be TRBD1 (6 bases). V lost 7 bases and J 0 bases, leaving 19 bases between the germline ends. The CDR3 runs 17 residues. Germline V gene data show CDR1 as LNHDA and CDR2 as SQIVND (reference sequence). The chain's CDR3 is CASTPTGHRYSNQPQHF. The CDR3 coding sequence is TGTGCCAGTACCCCGACGGGACACCGATATAGCAATCAGCCCCAGCATTTT.

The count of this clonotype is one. CDR3 region: CASSSRGHGTDTQYF. The CDR3 DNA reads as TGTGCCAGCAGCAGCAGGGGGCACGGCACAGATACGCAGTATTTT. The chain employs TRBV7-9 and TRBJ2-3; TRBD1 matches 8 bases. V lost 5 bases and J lost 1; bases outside the gene matches: 5. Germline assignment: CDR1 SEHNR and CDR2 FQNEAQ (reference sequence). This CDR3 comprises 15 residues.

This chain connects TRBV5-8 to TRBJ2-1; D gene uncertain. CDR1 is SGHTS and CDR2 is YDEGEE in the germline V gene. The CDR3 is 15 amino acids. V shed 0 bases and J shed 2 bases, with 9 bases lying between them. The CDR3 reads CASSLDRPAYNEQFF. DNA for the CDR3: TGTGCCAGCAGCTTGGACAGACCTGCCTACAATGAGCAGTTCTTC.

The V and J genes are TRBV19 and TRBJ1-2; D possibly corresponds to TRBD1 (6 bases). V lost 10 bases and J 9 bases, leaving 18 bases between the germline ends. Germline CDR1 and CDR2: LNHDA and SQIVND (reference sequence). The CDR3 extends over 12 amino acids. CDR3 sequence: CATSTGLESYTF. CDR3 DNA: TGTGCCACCAGTACAGGGCTTGAGAGCTACACCTTC.

CDR3 sequence (DNA): TGTGCCAGCAGCGTAGATCCGGTAGAGGGGGGGATTCAGTACTTC. Its translation: CASSVDPVEGGIQYF. The V call is TRBV9, the J call TRBJ2-4; weak D call: TRBD2 (7 bases). The CDR3 runs 15 residues. Per germline, CDR1 SGDLS and CDR2 YYNGEE. Trimming removed 0 bases at V and 10 bases at J, with 17 bases between.

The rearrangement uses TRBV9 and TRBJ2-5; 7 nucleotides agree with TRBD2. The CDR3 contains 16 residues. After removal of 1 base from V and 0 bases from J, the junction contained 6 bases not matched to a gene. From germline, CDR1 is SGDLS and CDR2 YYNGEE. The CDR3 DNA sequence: TGTGCCAGCAGCGTAAGGGGAGGGTTGAACCAAGAGACCCAGTACTTC. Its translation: CASSVRGGLNQETQYF.

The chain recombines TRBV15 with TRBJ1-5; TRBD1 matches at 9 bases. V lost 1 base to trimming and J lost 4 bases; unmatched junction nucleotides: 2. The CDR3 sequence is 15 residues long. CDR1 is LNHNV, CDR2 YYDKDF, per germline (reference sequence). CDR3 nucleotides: TGTGCCACCAGCAGAGGGGGACAGGGAAATCAGCCCCAGCATTTT. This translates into CATSRGGQGNQPQHF.

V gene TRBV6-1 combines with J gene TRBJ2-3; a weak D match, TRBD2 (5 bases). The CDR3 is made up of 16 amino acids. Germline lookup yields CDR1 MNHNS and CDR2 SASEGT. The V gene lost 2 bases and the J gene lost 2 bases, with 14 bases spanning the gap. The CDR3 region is CASSEYGKRVTDTQYF. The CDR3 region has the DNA TGTGCCAGCAGTGAATACGGGAAGCGCGTCACAGATACGCAGTATTTT.

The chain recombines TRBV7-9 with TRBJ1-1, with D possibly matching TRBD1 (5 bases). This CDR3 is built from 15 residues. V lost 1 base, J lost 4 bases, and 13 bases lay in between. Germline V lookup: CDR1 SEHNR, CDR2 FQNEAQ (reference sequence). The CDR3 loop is CASSLGSFGATEAFF. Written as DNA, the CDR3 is TGTGCCAGCAGCTTAGGATCGTTCGGGGCCACTGAAGCTTTCTTT. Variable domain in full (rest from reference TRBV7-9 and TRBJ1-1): DTGVSQNPRHKITKRGQNVTFRCDPISEHNRLYWYRQTLGQGPEFLTYFQNEAQLEKSRLLSDRFSAERPKGSFSTLEIQRTEQGDSAMYLCASSLGSFGATEAFFGQGTRLTVV.

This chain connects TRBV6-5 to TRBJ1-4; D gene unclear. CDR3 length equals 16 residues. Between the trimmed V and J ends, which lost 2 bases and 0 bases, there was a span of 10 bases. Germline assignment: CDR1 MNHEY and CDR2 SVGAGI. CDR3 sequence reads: CASSYRTGATNEKLFF. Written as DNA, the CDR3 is TGTGCCAGCAGTTACCGTACGGGAGCAACTAATGAAAAACTGTTTTTT.

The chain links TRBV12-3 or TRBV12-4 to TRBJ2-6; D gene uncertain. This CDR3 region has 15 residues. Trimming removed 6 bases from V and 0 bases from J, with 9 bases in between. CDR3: CASRGSSSGANVLTF. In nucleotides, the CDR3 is TGTGCCAGCAGGGGGTCAAGCTCTGGGGCCAACGTCCTGACTTTC.

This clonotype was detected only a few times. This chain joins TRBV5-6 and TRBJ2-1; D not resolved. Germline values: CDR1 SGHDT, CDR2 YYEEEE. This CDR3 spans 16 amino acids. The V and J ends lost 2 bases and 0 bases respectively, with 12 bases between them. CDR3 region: CASSFDLVSSYNEQFF. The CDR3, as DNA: TGTGCCAGCAGCTTCGACCTCGTCAGCTCCTACAATGAGCAGTTCTTC.

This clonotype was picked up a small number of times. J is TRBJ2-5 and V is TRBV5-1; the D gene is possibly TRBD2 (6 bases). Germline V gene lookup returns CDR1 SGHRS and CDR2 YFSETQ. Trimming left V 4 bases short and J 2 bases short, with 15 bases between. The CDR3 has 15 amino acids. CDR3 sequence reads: CASSPFQRAQETQYF. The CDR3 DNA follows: TGCGCCAGCAGCCCCTTTCAGCGGGCACAAGAGACCCAGTACTTC. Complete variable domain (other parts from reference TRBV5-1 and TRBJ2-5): KAGVTQTPRYLIKTRGQQVTLSCSPISGHRSVSWYQQTPGQGLQFLFEYFSETQRNKGNFPGRFSGRQFSNSRSEMNVSTLELGDSALYLCASSPFQRAQETQYFGPGTRLLVL.

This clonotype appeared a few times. The CDR3 region is CASSSGRVGTQILVASQYF. Here the CDR3 DNA reads TGTGCCAGCAGCTCAGGACGAGTGGGAACACAGATACTGGTAGCTTCGCAGTATTTT. The genes are TRBV7-2 and TRBJ2-3; D gene unclear. Germline assignment: CDR1 SGHTA and CDR2 FQGNSA. The CDR3 has 19 amino acids. V was trimmed by 4 bases and J by 10 bases, leaving 33 bases between them.

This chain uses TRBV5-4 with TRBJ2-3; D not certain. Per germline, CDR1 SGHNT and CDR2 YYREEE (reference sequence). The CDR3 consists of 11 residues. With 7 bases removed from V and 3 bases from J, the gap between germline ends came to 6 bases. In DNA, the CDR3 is TGTGCCAGCCAAGATACAGATACGCAGTATTTT. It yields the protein CASQDTDTQYF.

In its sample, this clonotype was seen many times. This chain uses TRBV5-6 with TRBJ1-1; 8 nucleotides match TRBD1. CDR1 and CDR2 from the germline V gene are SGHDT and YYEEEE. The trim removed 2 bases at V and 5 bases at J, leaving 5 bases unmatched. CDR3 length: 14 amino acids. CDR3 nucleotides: TGTGCCAGCAGCTTAGACAGGGGCAGAACTGAAGCTTTCTTT. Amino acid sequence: CASSLDRGRTEAFF.

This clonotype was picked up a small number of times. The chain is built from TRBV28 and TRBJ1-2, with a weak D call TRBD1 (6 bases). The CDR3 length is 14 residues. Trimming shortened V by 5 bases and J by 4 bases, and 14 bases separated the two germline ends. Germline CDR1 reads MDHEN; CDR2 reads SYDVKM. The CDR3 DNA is TGTGCCAGCAGTCCCTGGACAGAGATCTATGGCTACACCTTC. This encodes CASSPWTEIYGYTF.

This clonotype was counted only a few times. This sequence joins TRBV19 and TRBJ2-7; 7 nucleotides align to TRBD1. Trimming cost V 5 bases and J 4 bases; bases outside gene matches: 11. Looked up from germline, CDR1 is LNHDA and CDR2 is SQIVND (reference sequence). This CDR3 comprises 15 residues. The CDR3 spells CASSPRGTVAYEQYF. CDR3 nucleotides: TGTGCCAGTAGTCCAAGAGGGACAGTCGCTTACGAGCAGTACTTC. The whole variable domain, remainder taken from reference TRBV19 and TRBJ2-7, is DGGITQSPKYLFRKEGQNVTLSCEQNLNHDAMYWYRQDPGQGLRLIYYSQIVNDFQKGDIAEGYSVSREKKESFPLTVTSAQKNPTAFYLCASSPRGTVAYEQYFGPGTRLTVT.

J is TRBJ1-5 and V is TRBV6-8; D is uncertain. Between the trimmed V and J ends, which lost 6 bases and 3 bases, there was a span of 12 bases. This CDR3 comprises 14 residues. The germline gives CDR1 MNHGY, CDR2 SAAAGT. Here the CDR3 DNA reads TGTGCCAGCAGCAAAGGGCAGTTCAATCAGCCCCAGCATTTT. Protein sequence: CASSKGQFNQPQHF.

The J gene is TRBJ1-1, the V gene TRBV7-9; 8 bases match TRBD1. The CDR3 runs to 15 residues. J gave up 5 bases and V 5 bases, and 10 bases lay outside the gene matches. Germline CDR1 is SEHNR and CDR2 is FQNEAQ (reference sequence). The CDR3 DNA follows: TGTGCCAGCAGCCCTGGACAGGGCCCCGAAACTGAAGCTTTCTTT. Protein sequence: CASSPGQGPETEAFF.

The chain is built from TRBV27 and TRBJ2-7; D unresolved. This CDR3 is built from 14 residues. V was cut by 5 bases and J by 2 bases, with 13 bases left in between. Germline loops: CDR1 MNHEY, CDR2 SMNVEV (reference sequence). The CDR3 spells CASSPKRQPYEQYF. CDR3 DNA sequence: TGTGCCAGCAGTCCAAAGCGACAACCCTACGAGCAGTACTTC.

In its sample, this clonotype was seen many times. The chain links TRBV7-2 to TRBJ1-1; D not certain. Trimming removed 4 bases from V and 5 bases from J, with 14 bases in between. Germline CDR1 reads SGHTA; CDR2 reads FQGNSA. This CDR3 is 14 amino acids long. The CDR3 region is CASSSGPSLTEAFF. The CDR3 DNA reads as TGTGCCAGCAGCTCGGGCCCCAGCTTAACTGAAGCTTTCTTT.

The CDR3 here is CATLLGSANTGELFF. The CDR3 DNA sequence: TGTGCCACCCTTCTTGGCAGCGCGAACACCGGGGAGCTGTTTTTT. V usage is TRBV10-3 and J usage is TRBJ2-2; D is uncertain. This CDR3 is 15 amino acids long. With 10 bases removed from V and 0 bases from J, the gap between germline ends came to 15 bases. Germline lookup yields CDR1 ENHRY and CDR2 SYGVKD.

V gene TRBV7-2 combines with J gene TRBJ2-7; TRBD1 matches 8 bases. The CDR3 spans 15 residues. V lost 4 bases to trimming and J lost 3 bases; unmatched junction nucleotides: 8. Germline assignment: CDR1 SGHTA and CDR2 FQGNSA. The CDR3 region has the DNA TGTGCCAGCAGCTCCGGGAAGGACAGGGTCTACGAGCAGTACTTC. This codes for CASSSGKDRVYEQYF. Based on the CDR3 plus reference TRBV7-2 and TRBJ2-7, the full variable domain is GAGVSQSPSNKVTEKGKDVELRCDPISGHTALYWYRQSLGQGLEFLIYFQGNSAPDKSGLPSDRFSAERTGGSVSTLTIQRTQQEDSAVYLCASSSGKDRVYEQYFGPGTRLTVT.

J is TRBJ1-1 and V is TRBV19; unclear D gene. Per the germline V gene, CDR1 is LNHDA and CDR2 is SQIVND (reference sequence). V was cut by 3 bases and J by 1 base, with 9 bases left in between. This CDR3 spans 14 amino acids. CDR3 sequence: CASSIRFRNTEAFF. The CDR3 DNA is TGTGCCAGTAGTATCAGATTCCGGAACACTGAAGCTTTCTTT.

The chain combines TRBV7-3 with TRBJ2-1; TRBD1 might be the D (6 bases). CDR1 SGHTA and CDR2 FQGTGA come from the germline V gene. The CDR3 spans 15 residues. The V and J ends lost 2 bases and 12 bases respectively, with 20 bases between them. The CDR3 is CASSLDGGSGGGQFF. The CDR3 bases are TGTGCCAGCAGCTTAGATGGGGGCAGCGGTGGGGGGCAGTTCTTC.

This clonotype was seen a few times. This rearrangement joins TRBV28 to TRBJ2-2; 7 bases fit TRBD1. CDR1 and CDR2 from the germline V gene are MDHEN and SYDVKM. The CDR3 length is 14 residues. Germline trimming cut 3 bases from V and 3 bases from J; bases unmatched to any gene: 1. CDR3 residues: CASSLGQYTGELFF. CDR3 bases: TGTGCCAGCAGTTTGGGACAGTACACCGGGGAGCTGTTTTTT. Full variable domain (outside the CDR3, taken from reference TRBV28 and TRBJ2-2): DVKVTQSSRYLVKRTGEKVFLECVQDMDHENMFWYRQDPGLGLRLIYFSYDVKMKEKGDIPEGYSVSREKKERFSLILESASTNQTSMYLCASSLGQYTGELFFGEGSRLTVL.

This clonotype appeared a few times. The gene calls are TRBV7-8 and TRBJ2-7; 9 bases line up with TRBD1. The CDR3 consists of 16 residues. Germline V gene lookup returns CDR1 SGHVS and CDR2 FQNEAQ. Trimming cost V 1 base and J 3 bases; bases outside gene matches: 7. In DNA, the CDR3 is TGTGCCAGCAGCTTAGTTTCGACAGGGGGTTTCTACGAGCAGTACTTC. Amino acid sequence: CASSLVSTGGFYEQYF.